This TCR beta chain comes out of a study of shared clonotypes between healthy human individuals. In replicate PCRs of sorted subsets, roughly 200 ng DNA, approximately 28,000 T cell genomes, was used. The protocol was immunoSEQ multiplex PCR, while the TCRdb copy is restricted to in-frame clones and leaves out a portion. The sample holds some 1.4 million clones; roughly 95% are singletons and the top ten take approximately 1.1%. Germline-derived CDR1 and CDR2 are SGHVS and FQNEAQ. The trim removed 5 bases at V and 1 base at J, leaving 4 bases unmatched. The CDR3 runs 15 residues. Sequenced sample: naive CD4+ T cells sorted from blood. Stated subset: CD45RA+ positively selected. The V call is TRBV7-8, the J call TRBJ2-2; TRBD1 aligns across 7 bases. The clonotype comes from a man aged 30 to 45 in good health. This CDR3 is CASSNDRENTGELFF. CDR3 bases: TGTGCCAGCAGCAATGACAGGGAGAACACCGGGGAGCTGTTTTTT.